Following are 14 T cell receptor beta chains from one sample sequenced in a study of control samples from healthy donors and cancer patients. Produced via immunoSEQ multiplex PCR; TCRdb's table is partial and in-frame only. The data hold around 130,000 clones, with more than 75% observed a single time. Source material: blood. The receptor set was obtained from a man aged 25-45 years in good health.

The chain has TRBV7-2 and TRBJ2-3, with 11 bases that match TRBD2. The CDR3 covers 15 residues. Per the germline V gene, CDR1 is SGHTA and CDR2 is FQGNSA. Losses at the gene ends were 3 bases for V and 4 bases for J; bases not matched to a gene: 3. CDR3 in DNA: TGTGCCAGCAGCTTCGGGACTAGCGGAGCAGATACGCAGTATTTT. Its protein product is CASSFGTSGADTQYF.

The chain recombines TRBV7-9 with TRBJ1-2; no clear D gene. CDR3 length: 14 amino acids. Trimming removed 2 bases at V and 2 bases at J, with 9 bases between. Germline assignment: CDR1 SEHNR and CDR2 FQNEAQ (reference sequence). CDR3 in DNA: TGTGCCAGCAGCTTAACTCACGGGAACTATGGCTACACCTTC. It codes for CASSLTHGNYGYTF. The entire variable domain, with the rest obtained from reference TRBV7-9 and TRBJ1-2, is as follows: DTGVSQNPRHKITKRGQNVTFRCDPISEHNRLYWYRQTLGQGPEFLTYFQNEAQLEKSRLLSDRFSAERPKGSFSTLEIQRTEQGDSAMYLCASSLTHGNYGYTFGSGTRLTVV.

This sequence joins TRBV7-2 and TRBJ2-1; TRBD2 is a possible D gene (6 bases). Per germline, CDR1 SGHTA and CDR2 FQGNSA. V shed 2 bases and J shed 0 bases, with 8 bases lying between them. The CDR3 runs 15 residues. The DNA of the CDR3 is TGTGCCAGCAGCTTAATCGGGGGCTCCTACAATGAGCAGTTCTTC. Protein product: CASSLIGGSYNEQFF. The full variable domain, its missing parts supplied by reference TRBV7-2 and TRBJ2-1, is GAGVSQSPSNKVTEKGKDVELRCDPISGHTALYWYRQSLGQGLEFLIYFQGNSAPDKSGLPSDRFSAERTGGSVSTLTIQRTQQEDSAVYLCASSLIGGSYNEQFFGPGTRLTVL.

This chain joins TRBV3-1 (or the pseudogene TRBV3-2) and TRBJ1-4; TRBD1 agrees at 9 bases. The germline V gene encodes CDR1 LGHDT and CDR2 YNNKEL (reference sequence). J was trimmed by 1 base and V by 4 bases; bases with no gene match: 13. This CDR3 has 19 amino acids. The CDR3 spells CASSRPSGTGKGTNEKLFF. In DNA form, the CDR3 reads TGTGCCAGCAGCCGACCCTCCGGGACAGGGAAGGGAACTAATGAAAAACTGTTTTTT.

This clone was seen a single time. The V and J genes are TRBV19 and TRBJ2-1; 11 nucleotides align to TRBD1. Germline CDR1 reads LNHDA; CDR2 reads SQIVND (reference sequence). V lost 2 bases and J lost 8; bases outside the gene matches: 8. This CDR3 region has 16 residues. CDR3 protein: CASSIPGQGAFHEQFF. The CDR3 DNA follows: TGTGCCAGTAGTATACCCGGACAGGGGGCATTCCATGAGCAGTTCTTC.

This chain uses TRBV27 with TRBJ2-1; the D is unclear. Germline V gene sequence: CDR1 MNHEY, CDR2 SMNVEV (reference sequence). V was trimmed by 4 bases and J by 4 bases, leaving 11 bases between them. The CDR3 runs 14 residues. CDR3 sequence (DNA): TGTGCCAGCAGTTCTGGGTGGGGTTACAATGAGCAGTTCTTC. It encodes CASSSGWGYNEQFF.

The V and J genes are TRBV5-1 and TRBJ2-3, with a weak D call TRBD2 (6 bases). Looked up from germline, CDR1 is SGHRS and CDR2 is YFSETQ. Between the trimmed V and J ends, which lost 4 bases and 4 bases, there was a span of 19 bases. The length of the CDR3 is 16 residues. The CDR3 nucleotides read TGCGCCAGCAGCCCCTTGGGAGCGGGCCTGTCAGATACGCAGTATTTT. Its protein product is CASSPLGAGLSDTQYF.

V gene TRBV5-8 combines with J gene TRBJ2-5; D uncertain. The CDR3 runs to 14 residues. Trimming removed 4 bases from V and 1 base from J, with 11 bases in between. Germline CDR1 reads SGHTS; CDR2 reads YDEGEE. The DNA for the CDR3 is TGTGCCAGCAGCCCCCGCGGCCTCCAAGAGACCCAGTACTTC. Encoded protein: CASSPRGLQETQYF.

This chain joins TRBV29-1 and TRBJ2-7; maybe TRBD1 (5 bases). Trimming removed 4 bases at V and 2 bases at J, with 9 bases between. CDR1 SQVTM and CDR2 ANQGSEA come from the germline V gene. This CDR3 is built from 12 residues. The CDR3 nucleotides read TGCAGCGTTGGCCGGACACCCTACGAGCAGTACTTC. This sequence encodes CSVGRTPYEQYF.

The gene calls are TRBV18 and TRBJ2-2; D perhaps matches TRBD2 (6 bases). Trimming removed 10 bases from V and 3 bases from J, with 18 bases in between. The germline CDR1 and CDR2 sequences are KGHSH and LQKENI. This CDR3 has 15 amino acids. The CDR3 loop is CANSPREIHTGELFF. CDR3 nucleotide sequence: TGTGCCAACTCGCCCCGGGAGATACACACCGGGGAGCTGTTTTTT.

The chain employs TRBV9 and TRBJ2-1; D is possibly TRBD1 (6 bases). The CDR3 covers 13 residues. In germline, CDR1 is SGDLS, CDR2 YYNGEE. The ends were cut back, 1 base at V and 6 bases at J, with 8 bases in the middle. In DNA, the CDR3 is TGTGCCAGCAGCGTAAGACAGGCCAATGAGCAGTTCTTC. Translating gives CASSVRQANEQFF.

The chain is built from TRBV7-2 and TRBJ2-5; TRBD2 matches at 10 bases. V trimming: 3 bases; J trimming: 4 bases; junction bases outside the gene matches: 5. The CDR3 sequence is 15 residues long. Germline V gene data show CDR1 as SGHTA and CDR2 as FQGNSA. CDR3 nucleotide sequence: TGTGCCAGCAGCTTGGCTAGCGGGGGAGGAGAGACCCAGTACTTC. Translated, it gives CASSLASGGGETQYF.

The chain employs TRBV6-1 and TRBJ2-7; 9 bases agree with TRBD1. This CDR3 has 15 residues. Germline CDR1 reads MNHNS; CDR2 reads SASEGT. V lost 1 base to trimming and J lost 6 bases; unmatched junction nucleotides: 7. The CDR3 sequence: CASSEDGTGYIEQYV. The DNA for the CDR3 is TGTGCCAGCAGTGAAGATGGGACAGGGTATATCGAGCAGTACGTC.

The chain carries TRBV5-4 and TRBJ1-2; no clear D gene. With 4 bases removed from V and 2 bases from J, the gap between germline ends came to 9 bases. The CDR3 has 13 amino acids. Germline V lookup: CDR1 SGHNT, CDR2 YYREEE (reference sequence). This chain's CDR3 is CASSEEANYGYTF. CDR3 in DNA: TGTGCCAGCAGCGAGGAAGCGAACTATGGCTACACCTTC.